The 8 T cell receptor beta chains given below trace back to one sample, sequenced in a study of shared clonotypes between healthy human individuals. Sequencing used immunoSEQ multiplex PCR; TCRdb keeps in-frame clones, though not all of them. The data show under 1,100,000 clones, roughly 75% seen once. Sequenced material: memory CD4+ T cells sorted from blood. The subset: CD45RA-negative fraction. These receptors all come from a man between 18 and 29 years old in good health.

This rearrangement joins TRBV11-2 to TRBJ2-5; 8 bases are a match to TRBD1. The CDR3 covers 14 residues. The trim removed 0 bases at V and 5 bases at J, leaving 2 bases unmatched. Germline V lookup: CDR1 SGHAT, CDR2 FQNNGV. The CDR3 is CASSLDRTGETQYF. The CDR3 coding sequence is TGTGCCAGCAGCTTAGACCGGACAGGGGAGACCCAGTACTTC.

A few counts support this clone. CDR3 residues: CASSAQSGTGAEKLFF. As DNA, the CDR3 is TGTGCCAGCAGCGCTCAGTCCGGGACGGGGGCTGAAAAACTGTTTTTT. This chain joins TRBV7-2 and TRBJ1-4; possible D gene TRBD1, 6 bases. Germline lookup yields CDR1 SGHTA and CDR2 FQGNSA. Trimming removed 5 bases from V and 7 bases from J, with 20 bases in between. The CDR3 has 16 residues.

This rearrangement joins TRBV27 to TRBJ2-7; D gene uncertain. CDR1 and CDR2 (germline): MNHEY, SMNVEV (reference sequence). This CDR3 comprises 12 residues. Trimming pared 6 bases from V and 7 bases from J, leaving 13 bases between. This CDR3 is CASSPQYGEQYF. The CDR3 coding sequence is TGTGCCAGCAGCCCCCAATACGGGGAGCAGTACTTC.

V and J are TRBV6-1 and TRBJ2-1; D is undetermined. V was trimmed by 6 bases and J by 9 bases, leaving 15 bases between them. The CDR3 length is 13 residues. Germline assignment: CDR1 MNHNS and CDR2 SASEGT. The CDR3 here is CASSELSLIEQFF. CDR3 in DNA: TGTGCCAGCAGCGAGCTTAGCCTTATTGAGCAGTTCTTC.

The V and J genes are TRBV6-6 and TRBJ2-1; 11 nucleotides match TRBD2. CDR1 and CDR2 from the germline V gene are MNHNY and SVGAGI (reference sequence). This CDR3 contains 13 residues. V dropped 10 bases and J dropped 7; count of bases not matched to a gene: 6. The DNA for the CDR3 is TGTGCCACGGGACTAGCGGCGGGGAATGAGCAGTTCTTC. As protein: CATGLAAGNEQFF.

The CDR3 DNA follows: TGTGCCAGCAGCTTTTTGAGCGGGGGGACTCGTCATACCTACGAGCAGTACTTC. Residues: CASSFLSGGTRHTYEQYF. J is TRBJ2-7 and V is TRBV7-8, with TRBD2 matching over 9 bases. The V gene's germline CDR1 is SGHVS and CDR2 FQNEAQ. Trimming removed 3 bases from V and 2 bases from J; junction bases left unmatched: 14. The CDR3 consists of 18 residues. The complete variable domain, with remaining parts taken from reference TRBV7-8 and TRBJ2-7, reads GAGVSQSPRYKVAKRGQDVALRCDPISGHVSLFWYQQALGQGPEFLTYFQNEAQLDKSGLPSDRFFAERPEGSVSTLKIQRTQQEDSAVYLCASSFLSGGTRHTYEQYFGPGTRLTVT.

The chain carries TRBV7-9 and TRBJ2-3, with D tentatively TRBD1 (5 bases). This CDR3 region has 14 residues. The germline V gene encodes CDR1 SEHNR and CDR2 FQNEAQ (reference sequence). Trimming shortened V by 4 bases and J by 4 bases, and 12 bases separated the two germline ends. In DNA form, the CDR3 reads TGTGCCAGCAGCTCCCGGCTAGGGGCAGATACGCAGTATTTT. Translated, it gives CASSSRLGADTQYF.

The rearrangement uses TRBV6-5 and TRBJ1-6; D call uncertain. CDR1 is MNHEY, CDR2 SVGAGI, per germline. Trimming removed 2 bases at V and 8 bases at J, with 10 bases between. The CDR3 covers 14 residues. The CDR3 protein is CASSYARTDSPLHF. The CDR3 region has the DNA TGTGCCAGCAGTTACGCACGAACAGATTCACCCCTCCACTTT.